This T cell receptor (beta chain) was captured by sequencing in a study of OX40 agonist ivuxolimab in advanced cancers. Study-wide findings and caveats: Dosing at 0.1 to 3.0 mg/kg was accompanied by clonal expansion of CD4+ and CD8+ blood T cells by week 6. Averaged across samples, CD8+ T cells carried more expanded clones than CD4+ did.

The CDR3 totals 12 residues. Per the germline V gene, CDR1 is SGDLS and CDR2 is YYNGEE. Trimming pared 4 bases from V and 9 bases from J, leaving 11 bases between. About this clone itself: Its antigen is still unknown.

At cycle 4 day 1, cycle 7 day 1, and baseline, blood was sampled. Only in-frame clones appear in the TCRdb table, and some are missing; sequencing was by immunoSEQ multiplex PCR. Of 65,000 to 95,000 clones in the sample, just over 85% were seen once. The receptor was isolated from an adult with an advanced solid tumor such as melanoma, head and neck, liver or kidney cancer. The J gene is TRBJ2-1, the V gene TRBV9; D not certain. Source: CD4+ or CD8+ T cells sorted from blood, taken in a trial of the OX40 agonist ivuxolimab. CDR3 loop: CASSPPVGEQFF. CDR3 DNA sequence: TGTGCCAGCAGCCCCCCGGTTGGTGAGCAGTTCTTC. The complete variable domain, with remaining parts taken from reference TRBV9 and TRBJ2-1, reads DSGVTQTPKHLITATGQRVTLRCSPRSGDLSVYWYQQSLDQGLQFLIQYYNGEERAKGNILERFSAQQFPDLHSELNLSSLELGDSALYFCASSPPVGEQFFGPGTRLTVL.